Following are 13 T cell receptor beta chains from one sample sequenced in a study of human T cells and chemical hapten exposure. TCRdb re-derived calls from the RACE reads in MiXCR, one entry per CDR3 protein. This sample has about 55,000 distinct CDR3 sequences, with 8.5% to 10% found just once. The time point is: patch test 2, 6 weeks after DPC sensitization. As for treatment: therapeutic diphenylcyclopropenone sensitization with weekly scalp DPC. Sequenced material: whole blood, taken in connection with sensitization to the hapten diphenylcyclopropenone (DPC). The source is a woman between 50 and 59 years old with alopecia areata. Some clones in this sample may be carry-over from other donors' samples.

Ten or more counts support this clonotype. This rearrangement joins TRBV27 to TRBJ2-7, with 12 positions matching TRBD1. The CDR3 is 14 residues long. Germline-derived CDR1 and CDR2 are MNHEY and SMNVEV (reference sequence). Trimming took 6 bases from V and 4 from J; bases not matched to a gene: 4. In DNA form, the CDR3 reads TGTGCCAGCAGAGGGACAGGGGGCAGGTACGAGCAGTACTTC. Protein: CASRGTGGRYEQYF.

Only a few counts were recorded for this clonotype. The CDR3 sequence: CASSLFPNQETQYF. The CDR3 DNA sequence: TGTGCCAGCAGTTTATTCCCCAATCAAGAGACCCAGTACTTC. The chain has TRBV27 and TRBJ2-5; D unclear. V lost 1 base and J 2 bases, leaving 8 bases between the germline ends. The CDR3 sequence is 14 residues long. CDR1 and CDR2 from the germline V gene are MNHEY and SMNVEV (reference sequence).

This clonotype was observed many times. V is TRBV10-3 and J is TRBJ2-5; perhaps TRBD2 as D (5 bases). Germline assignment: CDR1 ENHRY and CDR2 SYGVKD. V shed 3 bases and J shed 11 bases, with 10 bases lying between them. The CDR3 has 11 residues. CDR3 bases: TGTGCCATCAGTGAAACTAGAACTCAGTACTTC. This gives the protein CAISETRTQYF.

The chain couples TRBV11-2 to TRBJ2-1, with 7 bases that match TRBD1. The ends lost 3 bases at V and 9 bases at J; junction bases unmatched: 5. This CDR3 contains 13 residues. Germline CDR1 and CDR2: SGHAT and FQNNGV. CDR3 protein: CASSFLQGTEQFF. CDR3 nucleotide sequence: TGTGCCAGCAGCTTCTTACAGGGGACTGAGCAGTTCTTC.

This clonotype has only a few counts. The chain couples TRBV7-2 to TRBJ2-6; TRBD1 might be the D (6 bases). V lost 3 bases, J lost 0 bases, and 9 bases lay in between. There are 16 residues in the CDR3. Germline V lookup: CDR1 SGHTA, CDR2 FQGNSA. Here the CDR3 reads CASSLGATSGANVLTF. The DNA of the CDR3 is TGTGCCAGCAGCTTGGGGGCTACCTCTGGGGCCAACGTCCTGACTTTC.

J is TRBJ2-1 and V is TRBV6-5; TRBD1 is a possible D gene (5 bases). V lost 9 bases, J lost 4 bases, and 13 bases lay in between. Germline CDR1 and CDR2: MNHEY and SVGAGI. The CDR3 sequence is 13 residues long. The CDR3 sequence: CASVGAAYNEQFF. As DNA, the CDR3 is TGTGCCAGTGTTGGGGCAGCTTACAATGAGCAGTTCTTC.

This clonotype was observed a few times. The chain combines TRBV5-6 with TRBJ1-5; D gene ambiguous. CDR3 length: 15 amino acids. V shed 4 bases and J shed 4 bases, with 15 bases lying between them. Germline values: CDR1 SGHDT, CDR2 YYEEEE. The CDR3 bases are TGTGCCAGCAGCAAGGACGGAGGCTATAATCAGCCCCAGCATTTT. It yields the protein CASSKDGGYNQPQHF.

The chain carries TRBV7-2 and TRBJ2-3, with D perhaps matching TRBD2 (7 bases). The CDR3 is 14 residues long. V lost 5 bases, J lost 4 bases, and 13 bases lay in between. In germline, CDR1 is SGHTA, CDR2 FQGNSA. This CDR3 reads CASSLGGAADTQYF. For the CDR3, the DNA is TGTGCCAGCAGCCTGGGGGGGGCGGCAGATACGCAGTATTTT.

This chain uses TRBV9 with TRBJ2-7; TRBD1 matches at 8 bases. The CDR3 contains 16 residues. The V gene end was trimmed by 2 bases and the J gene end by 2 bases; junction bases not matched to a gene: 9. The V gene's germline CDR1 is SGDLS and CDR2 YYNGEE. The CDR3 loop reads CASSVYPGQGTYEQYF. CDR3 sequence (DNA): TGTGCCAGCAGCGTCTACCCCGGACAGGGAACCTACGAGCAGTACTTC. The whole variable domain, remainder taken from reference TRBV9 and TRBJ2-7, is DSGVTQTPKHLITATGQRVTLRCSPRSGDLSVYWYQQSLDQGLQFLIQYYNGEERAKGNILERFSAQQFPDLHSELNLSSLELGDSALYFCASSVYPGQGTYEQYFGPGTRLTVT.

The sample holds a few counts of this clonotype. The chain employs TRBV4-3 and TRBJ2-3, with D maybe TRBD1 (6 bases). The germline CDR1 and CDR2 sequences are LGHNA and YSLEER. This CDR3 contains 13 residues. V dropped 0 bases and J dropped 8 bases, with 9 bases sitting between them. The CDR3 sequence: CASSQDLGATQYF. The CDR3 DNA follows: TGCGCCAGCAGCCAAGATTTGGGGGCTACGCAGTATTTT.

This clonotype showed up just a few times. The rearrangement links TRBV20-1 to TRBJ1-5; D not resolved. CDR1 and CDR2 from the germline V gene are DFQATT and SNEGSKA (reference sequence). V shed 1 base and J shed 2 bases, with 9 bases lying between them. CDR3 size: 14 residues. Here the CDR3 DNA reads TGCAGTGCTAGAGCCCCCGCGGGCAATCAGCCCCAGCATTTT. This encodes CSARAPAGNQPQHF.

This clonotype was detected ten times or more. The genes are TRBV4-3 and TRBJ1-1; TRBD1 might be the D (5 bases). The CDR3 runs 16 residues. Germline V gene sequence: CDR1 LGHNA, CDR2 YSLEER. Between the trimmed V and J ends, which lost 1 base and 1 base, there was a span of 13 bases. The DNA for the CDR3 is TGCGCCAGCAGCCAAGCCTGGGGACCGCCGAACACTGAAGCTTTCTTT. This translates into CASSQAWGPPNTEAFF.

The V and J genes are TRBV28 and TRBJ1-2; 7 bases align to TRBD1. There are 15 residues in the CDR3. The V gene's germline CDR1 is MDHEN and CDR2 SYDVKM. The V and J ends lost 8 bases and 4 bases, in that order; junction bases with no gene match: 13. CDR3 DNA sequence: TGTGCCAGCGGCATCGACAGGGCTTGGAGCTATGGCTACACCTTC. The encoded protein is CASGIDRAWSYGYTF.